One sample yielded the 2 T cell receptor beta chains listed below, sequenced in a study of patients and donors after allogeneic stem cell transplantation. In TCRdb, the RT-PCR reads were re-called with MiXCR into one record per CDR3 protein. The sample shows 200,000 to 250,000 distinct CDR3 sequences, 14% of them seen only once. Specimen: blood, either unsorted or a sorted T cell fraction (not recorded which). These receptors were collected from a human donor who was either an allogeneic HSCT recipient or a stem cell or donor lymphocyte infusion donor (not recorded which). It is not recorded whose cells these are; they may come from a transplant donor.

As for this clonotype: Being one base from a much bigger clone, this may be a read error. The conserved final phenylalanine or tryptophan is absent from the CDR3, which likely points to a read error. The chain carries TRBV2 and TRBJ1-2; D is unclear. This CDR3 has 14 amino acids. Trimming pared 7 bases from V and 0 bases from J, leaving 12 bases between. Germline-derived CDR1 and CDR2 are SNHLY and FYNNEI. The CDR3 is CASIPDGTNYGYTL. The CDR3 nucleotides read TGTGCCAGCATTCCCGACGGTACTAACTATGGCTACACCCTC.

V and J are TRBV2 and TRBJ1-5; possible D gene TRBD1, 5 bases. The CDR3 runs to 14 residues. V gave up 7 bases and J gave up 2 bases, with 12 bases separating them. Germline-derived CDR1 and CDR2 are SNHLY and FYNNEI. CDR3 in amino acids: CASMTGLRNQPQHF. The CDR3 region has the DNA TGTGCCAGCATGACGGGGCTTCGCAATCAGCCCCAGCATTTT.